A selection of T cell receptor beta chains follows, all from one sample in a study of T-cell memory formation after mild COVID-19. TCRdb analysed the 5' RACE reads with MiXCR anew, one entry per CDR3 protein. Among about 260,000 distinct CDR3 sequences listed, around 8% were seen once. Sequencing used PBMCs or a T cell subset sorted from them (not recorded which). These receptors were collected from a man between 18 and 29 years old who had mild COVID-19 (a few samples of this study predate the infection). Cell type and time point are not known. CDR3s include the opening cysteine and the closing phenylalanine or tryptophan. Fields, in order: V gene, J gene, clone size, D gene, CDR3 protein, CDR3 DNA. D genes are given only for firm matches. A row's size may be missing; if present it is once, few, many or a size class.

TRBV30,TRBJ2-1,few,.,CACPRGGSGEQFF,TGTGCCTGCCCAAGGGGGGGGAGCGGCGAGCAGTTCTTC
TRBV4-3,TRBJ2-2,.,.,CASSQDGARNTGELFF,TGCGCCAGCAGCCAAGATGGGGCGAGAAACACCGGGGAGCTGTTTTTT
TRBV7-6,TRBJ1-6,many,.,CASSLEDNSPLHF,TGTGCCAGCAGCTTGGAAGATAATTCACCCCTCCACTTT
TRBV4-3,TRBJ2-1,few,.,CASSQDEGRYEQFF,TGCGCCAGCAGCCAAGATGAGGGGAGATATGAGCAGTTCTTC
TRBV3-1,TRBJ1-6,.,.,CASSQEDLDNSPLHF,TGTGCCAGCAGCCAAGAGGACCTGGATAATTCACCCCTCCACTTT
TRBV7-9,TRBJ1-1,few,.,CASSPQAFSGSMNTEAFF,TGTGCCAGCAGCCCCCAAGCATTTTCGGGCAGCATGAACACTGAAGCTTTCTTT
TRBV20-1,TRBJ2-7,.,.,CSASSRVAEQYF,TGCAGTGCTAGTTCCCGGGTTGCCGAGCAGTACTTC
TRBV5-1,TRBJ1-6,few,TRBD1,CASSLGGTVNSPLHF,TGCGCCAGCAGCTTGGGGGGGACAGTGAATTCACCCCTCCACTTT
TRBV4-2,TRBJ1-5,.,TRBD1,CASSQGQGEGNQPQHF,TGTGCCAGCAGCCAAGGACAGGGTGAGGGCAATCAGCCCCAGCATTTT
TRBV7-6,TRBJ2-3,.,.,CASSLGAQTSDTQYF,TGTGCCAGCAGCTTAGGGGCTCAGACGTCAGATACGCAGTATTTT
TRBV7-2,TRBJ1-2,.,.,CASSLGPGGYTF,TGTGCCAGCAGCTTAGGCCCGGGCGGCTACACCTTC
TRBV12-3/TRBV12-4,TRBJ2-1,.,.,CASSPLGLTDEQFF,TGTGCCAGCAGCCCCCTAGGGTTAACGGATGAGCAGTTCTTC
TRBV20-1,TRBJ2-4,few,TRBD1,CSAIRQGRGIQYF,TGCAGTGCTATAAGACAGGGGCGTGGCATTCAGTACTTC
TRBV7-9,TRBJ1-2,many,.,CASSSGQNYGYTF,TGTGCCAGCAGTTCAGGACAGAACTATGGCTACACCTTC
TRBV12-3/TRBV12-4,TRBJ2-1,medium-sized,TRBD2,CASSFLAGGPYNEQFF,TGTGCCAGCAGTTTCCTCGCGGGGGGGCCTTACAATGAGCAGTTCTTC
TRBV5-1,TRBJ2-2,few,.,CASSRASLGGELFF,TGCGCCAGCTCCCGGGCTAGCCTGGGCGGGGAGCTGTTTTTT
TRBV5-6,TRBJ2-3,many,.,CASSFRVGFSTDTQYF,TGTGCCAGCAGCTTCCGTGTGGGGTTTAGCACAGATACGCAGTATTTT
TRBV6-5,TRBJ1-4,many,.,CASSRRAGNEKLFF,TGTGCCAGCAGTAGGCGGGCGGGTAATGAAAAACTGTTTTTT
TRBV27,TRBJ1-5,few,TRBD1,CASGQAGGPQHF,TGTGCCAGTGGACAGGCCGGCGGGCCCCAGCATTTT
TRBV7-2,TRBJ2-3,many,TRBD2,CASSLEGTSGRNINTQYF,TGTGCCAGCAGCTTAGAAGGGACTAGCGGGAGGAACATTAATACGCAGTATTTT
TRBV6-2/TRBV6-3,TRBJ2-7,.,.,CASSYAAGRHSYEQYF,TGTGCCAGCAGTTACGCCGCCGGGCGGCACTCCTACGAGCAGTACTTC
TRBV19,TRBJ1-6,.,.,CASSTGDGSPLHF,TGTGCCAGTAGTACGGGGGACGGGTCACCCCTCCACTTT
TRBV10-2,TRBJ2-1,.,.,CASSVRDLRVYNEQFF,TGCGCCAGCAGTGTGCGGGACTTAAGGGTGTACAATGAGCAGTTCTTC
TRBV24-1,TRBJ2-2,.,TRBD1,CATSDDETGAGELFF,TGTGCCACCAGTGATGACGAAACAGGGGCCGGGGAGCTGTTTTTT
TRBV12-3/TRBV12-4,TRBJ2-3,.,TRBD2,CASSFIRGGSTDTQYF,TGTGCCAGCAGTTTCATCCGGGGGGGGAGCACAGATACGCAGTATTTT
TRBV7-9,TRBJ1-4,.,TRBD1,CASSLPTGALNEKLFF,TGTGCCAGCAGTTTACCGACAGGGGCCCTTAATGAAAAACTGTTTTTT
TRBV4-1,TRBJ2-3,few,TRBD1,CASSYRGRFTDTQYF,TGCGCCAGCAGCTACAGGGGACGTTTTACAGATACGCAGTATTTT
TRBV7-9,TRBJ1-1,few,.,CASSSGRINTEAFF,TGTGCCAGCAGCTCGGGACGGATAAACACTGAAGCTTTCTTT
TRBV5-1,TRBJ1-4,few,TRBD1,CASSLGTGGGEKLFF,TGCGCCAGCAGCTTGGGTACAGGGGGCGGTGAAAAACTGTTTTTT